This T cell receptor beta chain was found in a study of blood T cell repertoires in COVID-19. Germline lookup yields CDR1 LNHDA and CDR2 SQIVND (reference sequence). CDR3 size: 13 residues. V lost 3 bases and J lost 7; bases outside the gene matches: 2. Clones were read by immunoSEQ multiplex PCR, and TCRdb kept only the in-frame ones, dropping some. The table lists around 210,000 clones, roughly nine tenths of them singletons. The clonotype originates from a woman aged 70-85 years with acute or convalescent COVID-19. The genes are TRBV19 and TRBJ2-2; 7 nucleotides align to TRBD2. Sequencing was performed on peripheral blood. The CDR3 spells CASSIPGGGELFF. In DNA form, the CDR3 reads TGTGCCAGTAGTATTCCGGGAGGCGGGGAGCTGTTTTTT.